Following are 8 T cell receptor beta chains from one sample sequenced in a study of human T cells and chemical hapten exposure. The time point was: patch test 2, 6 weeks after DPC sensitization. Indicated treatment: therapeutic diphenylcyclopropenone sensitization with weekly scalp DPC. TCRdb used MiXCR to reprocess the RACE reads, holding one entry per CDR3 protein. Here the sample spans some 42,000 distinct CDR3 sequences, approximately 9% being singletons. Source: whole blood, taken in connection with sensitization to the hapten diphenylcyclopropenone (DPC). Source of these receptors: a woman between 40 and 50 years old with alopecia areata. Some clones in this sample may be carry-over from other donors' samples.

This clonotype was detected a few times. The genes are TRBV7-3 and TRBJ2-2; a weak D match, TRBD1 (5 bases). The germline CDR1 and CDR2 sequences are SGHTA and FQGTGA. V was pared by 2 bases and J by 4 bases, with 8 bases between. The CDR3 has 14 amino acids. The CDR3 sequence: CASSLGAVTGELFF. The CDR3 bases are TGTGCCAGCAGCTTAGGGGCTGTCACCGGGGAGCTGTTTTTT.

This clonotype was found many times. V gene TRBV7-2 combines with J gene TRBJ2-4, with D perhaps matching TRBD2 (5 bases). Trimming removed 1 base at V and 8 bases at J, with 12 bases between. Per germline, CDR1 SGHTA and CDR2 FQGNSA. The CDR3 is made up of 14 amino acids. The CDR3 DNA reads as TGTGCCAGCAGCTTAGACGCTGGGAGTGACATTCAGTACTTC. This sequence encodes CASSLDAGSDIQYF.

V usage is TRBV20-1 and J usage is TRBJ1-1, with TRBD1 matching 9 bases. The CDR3 runs to 16 residues. Germline assignment: CDR1 DFQATT and CDR2 SNEGSKA (reference sequence). Trimming at V came to 1 base and at J to 1 base, leaving 7 bases not matched to a gene. This CDR3 reads CSARGNRGPRNTEAFF. The DNA of the CDR3 is TGCAGTGCTAGAGGGAACAGGGGGCCACGGAACACTGAAGCTTTCTTT.

This clonotype was counted many times. This chain connects TRBV5-1 to TRBJ2-5; TRBD2 agrees at 9 bases. The CDR3 totals 19 residues. The V segment lost 0 bases and the J segment 1 base; nucleotides outside the gene matches: 13. In germline, CDR1 is SGHRS, CDR2 YFSETQ. In DNA form, the CDR3 reads TGCGCCAGCAGCTTGGTTCCAACCACCCCAGCGGGGGGCCAAGAGACCCAGTACTTC. It codes for CASSLVPTTPAGGQETQYF. Using reference TRBV5-1 and TRBJ2-5 for the parts outside the CDR3, the full variable domain is KAGVTQTPRYLIKTRGQQVTLSCSPISGHRSVSWYQQTPGQGLQFLFEYFSETQRNKGNFPGRFSGRQFSNSRSEMNVSTLELGDSALYLCASSLVPTTPAGGQETQYFGPGTRLLVL.

This clonotype was counted at least ten times. The chain couples TRBV20-1 to TRBJ2-5; 9 nucleotides agree with TRBD2. In germline, CDR1 is DFQATT, CDR2 SNEGSKA (reference sequence). The V and J ends lost 6 bases and 4 bases, in that order; junction bases with no gene match: 12. CDR3 size: 15 residues. CDR3 nucleotide sequence: TGCAGTGCCCCCGAGTGGCGGGGGGGCCGAGAGACCCAGTACTTC. It encodes CSAPEWRGGRETQYF.

The gene calls are TRBV2 and TRBJ1-5; 9 bases match TRBD1. The germline V gene encodes CDR1 SNHLY and CDR2 FYNNEI. The CDR3 consists of 17 residues. Trimming took 6 bases from V and 1 from J; bases not matched to a gene: 10. In nucleotides, the CDR3 is TGTGCCAGCAGCGACAGGGGGTCGTTGTTGAGCAATCAGCCCCAGCATTTT. This gives the protein CASSDRGSLLSNQPQHF.

At least ten counts were recorded for this clonotype. This chain uses TRBV7-3 with TRBJ1-1, with D perhaps matching TRBD1 (6 bases). CDR1 is SGHTA and CDR2 is FQGTGA in the germline V gene. V lost 1 base and J 3 bases, leaving 9 bases between the germline ends. The CDR3 length is 14 residues. The CDR3 protein is CASSLRGRDTEAFF. For the CDR3, the DNA is TGTGCCAGCAGCTTAAGGGGGCGGGACACTGAAGCTTTCTTT.

As concerns this clonotype: This could be a read error, since a much larger clone is one nucleotide away. The gene calls are TRBV27 and TRBJ1-4; TRBD1 aligns across 7 bases. V lost 6 bases to trimming and J lost 10 bases; unmatched junction nucleotides: 11. The CDR3 runs to 14 residues. In germline, CDR1 is MNHEY, CDR2 SMNVEV (reference sequence). The DNA for the CDR3 is TGTGCCAGCAGACAGACAGGGTGGCATGGAAAACTGTTTTTT. Protein: CASRQTGWHGKLFF.